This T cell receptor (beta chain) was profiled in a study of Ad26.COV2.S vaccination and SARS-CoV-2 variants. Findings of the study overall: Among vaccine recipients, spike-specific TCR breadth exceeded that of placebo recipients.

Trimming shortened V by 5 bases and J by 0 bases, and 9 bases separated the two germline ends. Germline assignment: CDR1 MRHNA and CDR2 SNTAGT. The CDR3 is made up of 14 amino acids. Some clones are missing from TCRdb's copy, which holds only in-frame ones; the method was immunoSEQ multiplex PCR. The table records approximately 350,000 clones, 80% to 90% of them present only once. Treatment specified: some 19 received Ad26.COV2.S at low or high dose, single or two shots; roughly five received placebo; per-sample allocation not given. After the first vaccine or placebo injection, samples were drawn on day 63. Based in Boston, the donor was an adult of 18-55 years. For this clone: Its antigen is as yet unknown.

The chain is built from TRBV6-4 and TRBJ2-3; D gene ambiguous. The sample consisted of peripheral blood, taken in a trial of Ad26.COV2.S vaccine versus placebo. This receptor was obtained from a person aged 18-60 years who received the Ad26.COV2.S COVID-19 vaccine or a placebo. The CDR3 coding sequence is TGTGCCAGCAGTCAGGAACTCAGCACAGATACGCAGTATTTT. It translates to CASSQELSTDTQYF.